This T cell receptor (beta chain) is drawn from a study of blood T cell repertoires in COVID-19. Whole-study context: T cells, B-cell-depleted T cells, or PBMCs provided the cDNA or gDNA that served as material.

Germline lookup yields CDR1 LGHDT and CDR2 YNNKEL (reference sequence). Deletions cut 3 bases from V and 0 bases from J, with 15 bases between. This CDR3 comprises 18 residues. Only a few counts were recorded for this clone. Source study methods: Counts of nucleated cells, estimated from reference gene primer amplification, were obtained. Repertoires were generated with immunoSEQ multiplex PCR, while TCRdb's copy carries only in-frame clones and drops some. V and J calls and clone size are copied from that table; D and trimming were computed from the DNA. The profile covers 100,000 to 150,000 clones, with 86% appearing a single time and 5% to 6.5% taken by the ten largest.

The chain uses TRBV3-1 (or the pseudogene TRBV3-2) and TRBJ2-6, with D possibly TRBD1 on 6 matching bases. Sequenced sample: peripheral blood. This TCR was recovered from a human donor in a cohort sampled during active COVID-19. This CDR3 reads CASSHGTNRPSGANVLTF. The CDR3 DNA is TGTGCCAGCAGCCATGGGACAAACCGCCCCTCTGGGGCCAACGTCCTGACTTTC.